This T cell receptor beta chain was recorded in a study of OX40 agonist ivuxolimab in advanced cancers. The overall study: Ivuxolimab, an agonist antibody against OX40 (CD134), was given to patients.

TCRdb's table, derived via immunoSEQ multiplex PCR, lists solely in-frame clones and lacks some. The profile covers approximately 88,000 clones, with roughly 88% appearing a single time and roughly 0.3% taken by the ten largest. The CDR3 is made up of 13 amino acids. Between the trimmed V and J ends, which lost 7 bases and 4 bases, there was a span of 13 bases. Germline V gene data show CDR1 as LNHDA and CDR2 as SQIVND (reference sequence). The sequencing here drew on CD4+ or CD8+ T cells sorted from blood, taken in a trial of the OX40 agonist ivuxolimab. The sequence was collected from an adult with an advanced solid tumor such as melanoma, head and neck, liver or kidney cancer. The chain links TRBV19 to TRBJ1-2; maybe TRBD1 (5 bases). The CDR3 coding sequence is TGTGCCAGTACCCCCAGGGAAACCTATGGCTACACCTTC. This sequence encodes CASTPRETYGYTF.